Listed below are T cell receptor beta chains from one sample, sequenced in a study of blood T cell repertoires in COVID-19. Sequencing was performed with immunoSEQ multiplex PCR; in TCRdb, only in-frame clones are kept and a portion is missing. Seen here are some 80,000 clones, around 82% observed once, and the top ten hold more than 35%. The sample taken for sequencing was peripheral blood. Every receptor here comes from a man in his 60s with COVID-19, enrolled during active disease. Both conserved end residues are part of each CDR3. The order of the fields is clone size, D gene, J gene, V gene, CDR3 length, CDR3 protein. D genes are given only for firm matches. Expanded clones are given a class, and other clones once, few, many or no size at all.

size: NA
D: TRBD1
J: TRBJ1-2
V: TRBV11-2
length: 17
CDR3: CASSGEGVGTANYGYTF

size: NA
D: TRBD1
J: TRBJ1-1
V: TRBV30
length: 11
CDR3: CAWTTGVEAFF

size: NA
D: NA
J: TRBJ1-4
V: TRBV6-5
length: 14
CDR3: CASSPRTREGKLFF

size: NA
D: NA
J: TRBJ2-5
V: TRBV29-1
length: 14
CDR3: CSVVRQSLVETQYF

size: NA
D: TRBD2
J: TRBJ2-2
V: TRBV6-4
length: 14
CDR3: CASSAREGSGELFF

size: NA
D: NA
J: TRBJ2-5
V: TRBV5-5
length: 14
CDR3: CASRGLIEGETQYF

size: few
D: TRBD2
J: TRBJ2-5
V: TRBV7-6
length: 19
CDR3: CASSLGSRTSGEYQETQYF

size: NA
D: NA
J: TRBJ1-3
V: TRBV9
length: 16
CDR3: CASSVGTASSGNTIYF

size: NA
D: TRBD1
J: TRBJ1-6
V: TRBV2
length: 18
CDR3: CASVPGQVSSSYNSPLHF

size: once
D: NA
J: TRBJ1-3
V: TRBV9
length: 15
CDR3: CASSAGSSSGNTIYF

size: NA
D: TRBD2
J: TRBJ2-3
V: TRBV19
length: 15
CDR3: CASSNGGGPTDTQYF

size: NA
D: NA
J: TRBJ1-1
V: TRBV15
length: 13
CDR3: CATSRGQNTEAFF

size: NA
D: NA
J: TRBJ1-6
V: TRBV25-1
length: 15
CDR3: CASSEKNRANSPLHF

size: NA
D: TRBD1
J: TRBJ2-6
V: TRBV7-9
length: 18
CDR3: CASSLFSQGVVGANVLTF

size: NA
D: TRBD1
J: TRBJ2-3
V: TRBV11-3
length: 16
CDR3: CASSPGTGSLGDTQYF

size: NA
D: TRBD2
J: TRBJ2-7
V: TRBV11-3
length: 16
CDR3: CASSHPGLAVPYEQYF

size: NA
D: NA
J: TRBJ1-2
V: TRBV7-2
length: 14
CDR3: CASSQDGQQSTYTF

size: NA
D: NA
J: TRBJ1-5
V: TRBV5-4
length: 15
CDR3: CASSLGGPGDQPQHF

size: few
D: TRBD2
J: TRBJ2-1
V: TRBV29-1
length: 14
CDR3: CSVLGLAAYNEQFF

size: NA
D: TRBD1
J: TRBJ1-2
V: TRBV6-6
length: 15
CDR3: CASSYAGTGGDGYTF

size: NA
D: NA
J: TRBJ2-7
V: TRBV4-3
length: 15
CDR3: CASSQDRGLSYEQYF

size: NA
D: TRBD1
J: TRBJ1-4
V: TRBV28
length: 17
CDR3: CASSSGTGGRWGEKLFF

size: NA
D: NA
J: TRBJ2-3
V: TRBV7-3
length: 13
CDR3: CASSVRGTDTQYF

size: NA
D: NA
J: TRBJ1-6
V: TRBV14
length: 19
CDR3: CASSQVGGRGRSYNSPLHF

size: NA
D: TRBD1
J: TRBJ1-1
V: TRBV11-3
length: 17
CDR3: CASSLVKGARMNTEAFF

size: NA
D: NA
J: TRBJ2-2
V: TRBV19
length: 17
CDR3: CASSHFPGSTDFRELFF

size: NA
D: NA
J: TRBJ2-7
V: TRBV5-5
length: 13
CDR3: CASSLSGAYEQYF

size: many
D: NA
J: TRBJ2-5
V: TRBV5-1
length: 13
CDR3: CASSLVEGETQYF

size: NA
D: NA
J: TRBJ2-1
V: TRBV30
length: 11
CDR3: CAWSRANEQFF

size: NA
D: NA
J: TRBJ1-2
V: TRBV7-8
length: 14
CDR3: CASSRGTPQYGYTF

size: many
D: NA
J: TRBJ2-7
V: TRBV19
length: 15
CDR3: CASSEGYQGSYEQYF

size: NA
D: TRBD2
J: TRBJ2-1
V: TRBV5-4
length: 17
CDR3: CASSLAGSGRPYNEQFF

size: few
D: NA
J: TRBJ2-2
V: TRBV20-1
length: 11
CDR3: CSARDKQGSFF

size: many
D: NA
J: TRBJ1-3
V: TRBV19
length: 16
CDR3: CASSIDSGSFGNTIYF

size: NA
D: TRBD1
J: TRBJ2-3
V: TRBV19
length: 15
CDR3: CASSETGVSTDTQYF

size: NA
D: NA
J: TRBJ1-5
V: TRBV7-8
length: 15
CDR3: CASSLSEQRNQPQHF

size: NA
D: TRBD2
J: TRBJ2-5
V: TRBV7-6
length: 16
CDR3: CASSLILAGEGWTQYF

size: NA
D: NA
J: TRBJ2-1
V: TRBV11-3
length: 15
CDR3: CASSPLASSYNEQFF

size: NA
D: NA
J: TRBJ1-1
V: TRBV28
length: 13
CDR3: CASRSTTGTEAFF

size: NA
D: NA
J: TRBJ1-5
V: TRBV4-3
length: 13
CDR3: CASSQDRGQPQHF

size: NA
D: NA
J: TRBJ2-5
V: TRBV5-5
length: 13
CDR3: CASSRIGQETQYF

size: once
D: TRBD1
J: TRBJ1-6
V: TRBV15
length: 17
CDR3: CATSRDGVGTGTAPLHF

size: NA
D: NA
J: TRBJ2-7
V: TRBV3-1/TRBV3-2
length: 15
CDR3: CASSQESRFPYEQYF

size: NA
D: TRBD1
J: TRBJ1-1
V: TRBV7-8
length: 16
CDR3: CASSSRDRVLNTEAFF

size: NA
D: NA
J: TRBJ2-1
V: TRBV13
length: 17
CDR3: CASSSKPDRPLYNEQFF

size: NA
D: NA
J: TRBJ2-7
V: TRBV6-5
length: 13
CDR3: CASSQGTSYEQYF

size: NA
D: NA
J: TRBJ2-1
V: TRBV6-5
length: 16
CDR3: CASSSPLGGAQNEQFF

size: NA
D: NA
J: TRBJ1-1
V: TRBV7-3
length: 15
CDR3: CASSLTWTRNTEAFF